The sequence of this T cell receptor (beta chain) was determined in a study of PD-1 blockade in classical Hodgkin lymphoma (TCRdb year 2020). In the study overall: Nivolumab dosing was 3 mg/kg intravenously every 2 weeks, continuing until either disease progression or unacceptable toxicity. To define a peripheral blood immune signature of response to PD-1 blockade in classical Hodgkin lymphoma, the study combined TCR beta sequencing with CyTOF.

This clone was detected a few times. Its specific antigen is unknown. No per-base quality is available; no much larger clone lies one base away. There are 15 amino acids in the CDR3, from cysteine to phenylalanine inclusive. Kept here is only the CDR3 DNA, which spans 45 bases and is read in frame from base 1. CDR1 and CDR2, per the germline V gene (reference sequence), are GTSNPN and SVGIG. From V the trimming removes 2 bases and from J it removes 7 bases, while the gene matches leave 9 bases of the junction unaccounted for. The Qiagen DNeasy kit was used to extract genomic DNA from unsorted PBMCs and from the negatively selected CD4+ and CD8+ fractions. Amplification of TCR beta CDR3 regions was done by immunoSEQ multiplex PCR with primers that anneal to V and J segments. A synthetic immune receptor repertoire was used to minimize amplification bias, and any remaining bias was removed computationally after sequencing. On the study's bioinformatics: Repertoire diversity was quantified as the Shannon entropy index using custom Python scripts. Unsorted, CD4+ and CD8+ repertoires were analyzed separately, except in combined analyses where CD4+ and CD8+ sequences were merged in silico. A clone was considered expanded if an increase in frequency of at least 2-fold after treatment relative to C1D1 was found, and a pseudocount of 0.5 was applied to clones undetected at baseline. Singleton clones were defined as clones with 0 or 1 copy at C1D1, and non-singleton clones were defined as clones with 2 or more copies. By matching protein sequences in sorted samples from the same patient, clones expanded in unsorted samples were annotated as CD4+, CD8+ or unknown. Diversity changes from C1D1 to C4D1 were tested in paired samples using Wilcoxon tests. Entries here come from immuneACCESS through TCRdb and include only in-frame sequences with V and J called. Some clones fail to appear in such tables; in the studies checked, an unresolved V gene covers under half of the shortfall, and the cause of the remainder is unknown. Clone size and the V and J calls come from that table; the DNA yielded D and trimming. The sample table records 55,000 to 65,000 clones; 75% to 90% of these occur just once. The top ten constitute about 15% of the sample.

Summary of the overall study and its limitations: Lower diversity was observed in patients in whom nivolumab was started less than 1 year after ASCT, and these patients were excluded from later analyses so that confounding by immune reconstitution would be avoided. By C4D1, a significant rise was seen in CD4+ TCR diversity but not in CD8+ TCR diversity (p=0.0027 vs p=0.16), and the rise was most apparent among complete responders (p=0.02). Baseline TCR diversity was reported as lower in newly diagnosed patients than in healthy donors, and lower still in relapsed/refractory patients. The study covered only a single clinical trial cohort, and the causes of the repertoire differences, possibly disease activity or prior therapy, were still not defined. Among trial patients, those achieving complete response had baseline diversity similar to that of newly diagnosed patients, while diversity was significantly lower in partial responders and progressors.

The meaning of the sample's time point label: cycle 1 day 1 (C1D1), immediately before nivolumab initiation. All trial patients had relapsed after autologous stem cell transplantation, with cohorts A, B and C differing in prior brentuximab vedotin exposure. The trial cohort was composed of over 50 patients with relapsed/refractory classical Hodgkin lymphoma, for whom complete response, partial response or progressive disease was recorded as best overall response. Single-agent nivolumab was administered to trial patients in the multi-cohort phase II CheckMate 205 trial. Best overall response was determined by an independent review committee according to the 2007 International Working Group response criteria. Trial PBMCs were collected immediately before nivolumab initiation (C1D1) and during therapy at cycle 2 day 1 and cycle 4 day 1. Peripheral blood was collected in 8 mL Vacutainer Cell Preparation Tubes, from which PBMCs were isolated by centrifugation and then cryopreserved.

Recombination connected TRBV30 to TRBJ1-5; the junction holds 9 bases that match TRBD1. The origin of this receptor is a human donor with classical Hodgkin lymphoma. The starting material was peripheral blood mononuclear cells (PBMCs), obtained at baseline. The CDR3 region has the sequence CAWSPGTGHQQPQHF. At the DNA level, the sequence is TGTGCCTGGAGTCCCGGGACAGGGCATCAACAGCCCCAGCATTTT.